The 2 T cell receptor beta chains below were found in one sample sequenced in a study of blood T cell repertoires in COVID-19. The repertoire was sequenced with immunoSEQ multiplex PCR; TCRdb's copy has only in-frame clones and lacks some. This table has some 340,000 clones, 70% to 90% appearing once. Sequences were obtained from PBMCs or T cells enriched from blood (not recorded which). The source is a woman in her twenties or thirties who had recovered from COVID-19.

In this sample, this clone turned up once. The rearrangement uses TRBV7-9 and TRBJ1-5; a possible D gene is TRBD1 (5 bases). The CDR3 runs to 12 residues. Trimming removed 4 bases at V and 6 bases at J, with 7 bases between. Germline V gene lookup returns CDR1 SEHNR and CDR2 FQNEAQ (reference sequence). The CDR3 loop reads CASSSGVQPQHF. CDR3 DNA: TGTGCCAGCAGCTCGGGGGTTCAGCCCCAGCATTTT. Full variable domain (remainder filled in from reference TRBV7-9 and TRBJ1-5): DTGVSQNPRHKITKRGQNVTFRCDPISEHNRLYWYRQTLGQGPEFLTYFQNEAQLEKSRLLSDRFSAERPKGSFSTLEIQRTEQGDSAMYLCASSSGVQPQHFGDGTRLSIL.

The genes are TRBV6-5 and TRBJ2-7; tentatively, D is TRBD1 (6 bases). The CDR3 sequence is 15 residues long. Looked up from germline, CDR1 is MNHEY and CDR2 is SVGAGI. V lost 3 bases and J 4 bases, leaving 16 bases between the germline ends. The DNA of the CDR3 is TGTGCCAGCAGTTATGACCTGGTAGGGGGTTACGAGCAGTACTTC. This gives the protein CASSYDLVGGYEQYF.